A selection of T cell receptor beta chains follows, all from one sample in a study of T cell responses to AZD1222 COVID-19 vaccine. TCRdb's copy holds only in-frame clones and misses some; the assay was immunoSEQ multiplex PCR. The data hold fewer than 120,000 clones, with roughly 93% observed a single time. The specimen was peripheral blood, collected 28 days after the second AZD1222 dose. The receptors originated from an adult who received the AZD1222 COVID-19 vaccine. Both conserved end residues are part of each CDR3. Fields, in order: J gene, V gene, clone size, D gene, CDR3 DNA, CDR3 protein. The D gene is left open where the match is weak. The size entry is marked missing in some rows and otherwise reads once, few, many or a size class.

j_call: TRBJ2-2
v_call: TRBV5-4
clone_size: .
d_call: .
cdr3_nt: TGTGCCAGCAGCTTGGTCGATGGGACTAACACCGGGGAGCTGTTTTTT
cdr3_aa: CASSLVDGTNTGELFF

j_call: TRBJ1-1
v_call: TRBV9
clone_size: .
d_call: .
cdr3_nt: TGTGCCAGCAGCGTAGGACAGCTGAACACTGAAGCTTTCTTT
cdr3_aa: CASSVGQLNTEAFF

j_call: TRBJ2-7
v_call: TRBV6-5
clone_size: .
d_call: .
cdr3_nt: TGTGCCAGCGGGGACAATTTCTACGAGCAGTACTTC
cdr3_aa: CASGDNFYEQYF

j_call: TRBJ1-5
v_call: TRBV25-1
clone_size: .
d_call: .
cdr3_nt: TGTGCCAGCAGTGATCACCAGGGAACTGGCGGTCAGCCCCAGCATTTT
cdr3_aa: CASSDHQGTGGQPQHF

j_call: TRBJ2-7
v_call: TRBV5-8
clone_size: .
d_call: .
cdr3_nt: TGTGCCAGCAGCTTGGATAGTAGCGTTTATTACGAGCAGTACTTC
cdr3_aa: CASSLDSSVYYEQYF

j_call: TRBJ1-6
v_call: TRBV18
clone_size: .
d_call: .
cdr3_nt: TGTGCCAGCTCACCTCCAGGGAGAATTTCACCCCTCCACTTT
cdr3_aa: CASSPPGRISPLHF

j_call: TRBJ1-3
v_call: TRBV7-7
clone_size: .
d_call: .
cdr3_nt: TGTGCCAGCAGCTTAGGTACAGGGTCTGGAAACACCATATATTTT
cdr3_aa: CASSLGTGSGNTIYF

j_call: TRBJ1-6
v_call: TRBV5-1
clone_size: .
d_call: .
cdr3_nt: TGCGCCAGCAGCTTCCAAGGGACGGCTACCAATTCACCCCTCCACTTT
cdr3_aa: CASSFQGTATNSPLHF

j_call: TRBJ1-4
v_call: TRBV19
clone_size: .
d_call: .
cdr3_nt: TGTGCCAGCACCAGGGAATATGTGGCTAATGAAAAACTGTTTTTT
cdr3_aa: CASTREYVANEKLFF

j_call: TRBJ1-4
v_call: TRBV5-4
clone_size: .
d_call: .
cdr3_nt: TGTGCCAGCAAATATTCGGACAGACCAAATGAAAAACTGTTTTTT
cdr3_aa: CASKYSDRPNEKLFF

j_call: TRBJ1-4
v_call: TRBV6-6
clone_size: .
d_call: .
cdr3_nt: TGTGCCAGCAGCCCCCTCTTCGGGGGTGAAAAACTGTTTTTT
cdr3_aa: CASSPLFGGEKLFF

j_call: TRBJ1-5
v_call: TRBV3-1/TRBV3-2
clone_size: .
d_call: .
cdr3_nt: TGTGCCAGCAGCAGTGGTGGCAATCAGCCCCAGCATTTT
cdr3_aa: CASSSGGNQPQHF

j_call: TRBJ1-6
v_call: TRBV12-3/TRBV12-4
clone_size: .
d_call: .
cdr3_nt: TGTGCCAGCAGTCTCCCCCCGGTTTCACCCCTCCACTTT
cdr3_aa: CASSLPPVSPLHF

j_call: TRBJ1-2
v_call: TRBV6-1
clone_size: .
d_call: .
cdr3_nt: TGTGCCAGCAGTGAAGCGGACAGTCGAAACTATGGCTACACCTTC
cdr3_aa: CASSEADSRNYGYTF

j_call: TRBJ2-7
v_call: TRBV29-1
clone_size: .
d_call: .
cdr3_nt: TGCAGCGTCCGGGACACCTCCTACGAGCAGTACTTC
cdr3_aa: CSVRDTSYEQYF

j_call: TRBJ1-2
v_call: TRBV7-9
clone_size: .
d_call: .
cdr3_nt: TGTGCCAGCAAGTATCCAAATGGCTACACCTTC
cdr3_aa: CASKYPNGYTF

j_call: TRBJ1-5
v_call: TRBV19
clone_size: once
d_call: TRBD1
cdr3_nt: TGTGCCAGTAGTTTTTCCCATCAGGGGGGTAACAATCAGCCCCAGCATTTT
cdr3_aa: CASSFSHQGGNNQPQHF

j_call: TRBJ1-5
v_call: TRBV10-2
clone_size: .
d_call: TRBD1
cdr3_nt: TGCGCCAGCAGGGCCGCAACAGGGGCTCAGGCCCAGCATTTT
cdr3_aa: CASRAATGAQAQHF

j_call: TRBJ2-7
v_call: TRBV6-5
clone_size: few
d_call: .
cdr3_nt: TGTGCCAGCAGCGCGAACCGCTACGAGCAGTACTTC
cdr3_aa: CASSANRYEQYF

j_call: TRBJ1-1
v_call: TRBV6-4
clone_size: .
d_call: .
cdr3_nt: TGTGCCAGCAGTGACTCCGGGGAGGGAGCTGAAGCTTTCTTT
cdr3_aa: CASSDSGEGAEAFF

j_call: TRBJ2-1
v_call: TRBV30
clone_size: .
d_call: TRBD2
cdr3_nt: TGTGCCTGGAGTGTAGGGGGACTAGCGTCGTCCTACAATGAGCAGTTCTTC
cdr3_aa: CAWSVGGLASSYNEQFF

j_call: TRBJ2-2
v_call: TRBV10-3
clone_size: once
d_call: TRBD1
cdr3_nt: TGTGCCATCAGGACCGGGACAGCCAACACCGGGGAGCTGTTTTTT
cdr3_aa: CAIRTGTANTGELFF

j_call: TRBJ2-7
v_call: TRBV7-9
clone_size: .
d_call: .
cdr3_nt: TGTGCCAGCAGCTCCCGGGGGTACGAGCAGTACTTC
cdr3_aa: CASSSRGYEQYF

j_call: TRBJ1-2
v_call: TRBV5-4
clone_size: .
d_call: .
cdr3_nt: TGTGCCAGCAGCTTGGAACGCGGCACCAACTATGGCTACACCTTC
cdr3_aa: CASSLERGTNYGYTF

j_call: TRBJ2-1
v_call: TRBV5-1
clone_size: .
d_call: .
cdr3_nt: TGCGCCAGCCGGGACACCTTATACAATGAGCAGTTCTTC
cdr3_aa: CASRDTLYNEQFF

j_call: TRBJ1-2
v_call: TRBV10-2
clone_size: .
d_call: .
cdr3_nt: TGCGCCAGCACCTCTCTACCGGGGGGGTCCGTGCGGGAAAAAAAGGGGTATGGCTACACCTTC
cdr3_aa: CASTSLPGGSVREKKGYGYTF

j_call: TRBJ2-5
v_call: TRBV13
clone_size: .
d_call: .
cdr3_nt: TGTGCCAGCAGCCGCCAACTACAGATAGAGACCCAGTACTTC
cdr3_aa: CASSRQLQIETQYF